This record covers a single T cell receptor (beta chain). The target antigen is unknown. The germline CDR1 and CDR2 sequences are ENHRY and SYGVKD. V was shortened by 8 bases and J by 3 bases, with 16 bases between the two germline ends. The CDR3 has 14 amino acids. The record originates from a study of cytotoxic CD8 clonotypes in ibrutinib-treated CLL. Overall study: After a median around 12 months on treatment (6 to 36), response samples were drawn. The average sample held approximately 260,000 productive templates and 75,000 to 100,000 productive rearrangements.

Study conclusions and caveats: Treatment saw public clonotypes, which were uncommon, either contract or stay stable.

The method was immunoSEQ multiplex PCR; TCRdb's version includes in-frame clones alone and lacks a portion of them. The sample lists hundreds of thousands of clones, 70% seen once, with approximately 15% in the top ten. The specimen comprised PBMCs, sampled after 24 months of ibrutinib treatment. This receptor was obtained from a human donor with chronic lymphocytic leukemia. The rearrangement uses TRBV10-3 and TRBJ2-5; possibly TRBD2 for D (5 bases). The CDR3 nucleotides read TGTGCCATCCGCCGGGGTTCGTACGAAGAGACCCAGTACTTC. Translation: CAIRRGSYEETQYF.